This T cell receptor beta chain was sequenced for a study of CD8 T cells in Susac syndrome. Random hexamers were used to reverse transcribe the RNA input (0.5 to 1 ug). By means of immunoSEQ multiplex PCR, TCR beta CDR3 spanning 54 Vbeta and 13 Jbeta underwent amplification. TCRdb itself ran the immunoSEQ multiplex PCR reads through MiXCR, one entry per CDR3 protein. The top ten hold 0.095% of the sample, which has about 210,000 distinct CDR3 sequences, around 95% seen once. The multiple sclerosis controls comprised treatment-naive patients whose relapsing-remitting disease was stable or active. Negative isolation was used for CD8+ and CD4+ T cells and FACS enrichment for TEMRA cells. Remarks on this clonotype: The antigen is unknown.

Germline loops: CDR1 DFQATT, CDR2 SNEGSKA (reference sequence). The CDR3 totals 13 residues. Study results and caveats: In its TCR sequencing and HLA analysis, the study acknowledged that the number of individuals was relatively small.

The sequence came from a human donor with multiple sclerosis. This sequence joins TRBV20-1 and TRBJ2-5; the match to TRBD1 covers 10 bases. The source material was CD4+ T cells from PBMCs. CDR3 protein: CSASGTGDETQYF. In DNA form, the CDR3 reads TGCAGCGCGTCCGGGACAGGGGATGAGACCCAGTACTTC.